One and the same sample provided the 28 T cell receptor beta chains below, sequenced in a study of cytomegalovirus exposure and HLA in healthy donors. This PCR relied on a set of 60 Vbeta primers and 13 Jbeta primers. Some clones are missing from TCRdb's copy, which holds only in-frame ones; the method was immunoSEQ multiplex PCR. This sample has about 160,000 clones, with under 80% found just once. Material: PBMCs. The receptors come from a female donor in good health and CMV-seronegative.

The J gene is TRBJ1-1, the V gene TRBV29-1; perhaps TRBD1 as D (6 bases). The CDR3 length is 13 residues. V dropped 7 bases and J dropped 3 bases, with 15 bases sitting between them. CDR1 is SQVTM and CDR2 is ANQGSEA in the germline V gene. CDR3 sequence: CSGGPARDTEAFF. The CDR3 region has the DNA TGCAGCGGGGGGCCTGCCAGAGACACTGAAGCTTTCTTT. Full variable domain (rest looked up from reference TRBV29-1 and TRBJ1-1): SAVISQKPSRDICQRGTSLTIQCQVDSQVTMMFWYRQQPGQSLTLIATANQGSEATYESGFVIDKFPISRPNLTFSTLTVSNMSPEDSSIYLCSGGPARDTEAFFGQGTRLTVV.

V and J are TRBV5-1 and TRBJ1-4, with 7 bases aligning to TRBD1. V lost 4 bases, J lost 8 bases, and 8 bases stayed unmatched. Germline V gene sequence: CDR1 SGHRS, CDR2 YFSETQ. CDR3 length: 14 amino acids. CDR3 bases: TGCGCCAGCAGCCCAGACAGGGAAGGGGAAAAACTGTTTTTT. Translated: CASSPDREGEKLFF. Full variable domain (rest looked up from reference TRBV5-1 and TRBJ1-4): KAGVTQTPRYLIKTRGQQVTLSCSPISGHRSVSWYQQTPGQGLQFLFEYFSETQRNKGNFPGRFSGRQFSNSRSEMNVSTLELGDSALYLCASSPDREGEKLFFGSGTQLSVL.

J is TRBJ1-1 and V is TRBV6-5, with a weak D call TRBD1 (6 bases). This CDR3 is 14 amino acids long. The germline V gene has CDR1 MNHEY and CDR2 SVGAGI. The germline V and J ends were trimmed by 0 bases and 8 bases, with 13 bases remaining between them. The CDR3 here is CASSYSFGQSEAFF. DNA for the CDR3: TGTGCCAGCAGTTACTCATTCGGACAGTCGGAAGCTTTCTTT.

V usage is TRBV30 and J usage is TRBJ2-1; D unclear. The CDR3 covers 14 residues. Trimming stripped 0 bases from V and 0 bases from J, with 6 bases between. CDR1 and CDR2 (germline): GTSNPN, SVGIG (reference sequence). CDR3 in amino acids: CAWSVTTSYNEQFF. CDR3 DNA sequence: TGTGCCTGGAGTGTTACTACCTCCTACAATGAGCAGTTCTTC.

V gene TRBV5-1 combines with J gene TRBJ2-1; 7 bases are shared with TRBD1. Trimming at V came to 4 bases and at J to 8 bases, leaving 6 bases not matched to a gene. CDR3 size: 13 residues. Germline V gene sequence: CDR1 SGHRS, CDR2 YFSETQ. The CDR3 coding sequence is TGCGCCAGCAGCCACTACGACAGGGATGAGCAGTTCTTC. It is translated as CASSHYDRDEQFF.

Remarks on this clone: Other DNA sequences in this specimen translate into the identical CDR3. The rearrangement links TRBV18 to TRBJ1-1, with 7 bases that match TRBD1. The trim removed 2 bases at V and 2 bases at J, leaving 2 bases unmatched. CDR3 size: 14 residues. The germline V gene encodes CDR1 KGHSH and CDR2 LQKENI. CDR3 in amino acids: CASSPYRGNTEAFF. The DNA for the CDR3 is TGTGCCAGCTCACCATACAGGGGTAACACTGAAGCTTTCTTT.

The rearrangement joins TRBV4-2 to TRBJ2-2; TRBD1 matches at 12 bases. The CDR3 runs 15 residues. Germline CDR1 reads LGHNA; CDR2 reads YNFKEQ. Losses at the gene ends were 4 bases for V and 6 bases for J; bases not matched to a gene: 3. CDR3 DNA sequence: TGTGCCAGCAGCCCGGGGACAGGGGGCGCCGGGGAGCTGTTTTTT. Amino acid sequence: CASSPGTGGAGELFF.

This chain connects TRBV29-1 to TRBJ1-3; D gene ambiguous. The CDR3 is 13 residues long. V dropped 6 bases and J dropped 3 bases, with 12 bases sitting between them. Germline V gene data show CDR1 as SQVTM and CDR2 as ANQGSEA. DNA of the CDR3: TGCAGCGTCGACCAGGAAAATGGAAACACCATATATTTT. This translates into CSVDQENGNTIYF.

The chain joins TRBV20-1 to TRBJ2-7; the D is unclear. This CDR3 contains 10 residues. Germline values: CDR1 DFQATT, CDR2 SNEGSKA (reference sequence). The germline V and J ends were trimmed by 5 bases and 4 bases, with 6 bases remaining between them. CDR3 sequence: CSAAQYEQYF. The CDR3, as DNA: TGCAGTGCTGCCCAGTACGAGCAGTACTTC.

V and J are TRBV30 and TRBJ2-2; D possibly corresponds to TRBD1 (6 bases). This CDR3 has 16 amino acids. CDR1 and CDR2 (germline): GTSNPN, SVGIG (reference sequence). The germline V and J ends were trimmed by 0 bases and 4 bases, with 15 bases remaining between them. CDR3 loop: CAWSVSGAGLTGELFF. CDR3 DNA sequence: TGTGCCTGGAGTGTATCAGGGGCCGGCCTCACCGGGGAGCTGTTTTTT.

CDR3: CASGFGRDTEAFF. CDR3 nucleotides: TGTGCTAGTGGTTTCGGCAGGGACACTGAAGCTTTCTTT. The chain joins TRBV12-5 to TRBJ1-1; tentatively, D is TRBD1 (5 bases). The germline V gene has CDR1 LGHNT and CDR2 FRNRAP. CDR3 length: 13 amino acids. The germline V and J ends were trimmed by 3 bases and 3 bases, with 8 bases remaining between them.

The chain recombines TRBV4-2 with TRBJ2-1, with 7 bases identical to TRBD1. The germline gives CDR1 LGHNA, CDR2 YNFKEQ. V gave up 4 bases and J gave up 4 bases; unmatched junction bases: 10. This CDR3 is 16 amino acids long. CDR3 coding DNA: TGTGCCAGCAGCCTTACCGGGACAGTGTTATACAATGAGCAGTTCTTC. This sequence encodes CASSLTGTVLYNEQFF.

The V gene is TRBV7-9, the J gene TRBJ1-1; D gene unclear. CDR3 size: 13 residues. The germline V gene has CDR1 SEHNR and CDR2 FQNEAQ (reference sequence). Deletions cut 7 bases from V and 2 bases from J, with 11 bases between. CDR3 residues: CASTPPVNTEAFF. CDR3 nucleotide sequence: TGTGCCAGCACCCCGCCAGTCAACACTGAAGCTTTCTTT.

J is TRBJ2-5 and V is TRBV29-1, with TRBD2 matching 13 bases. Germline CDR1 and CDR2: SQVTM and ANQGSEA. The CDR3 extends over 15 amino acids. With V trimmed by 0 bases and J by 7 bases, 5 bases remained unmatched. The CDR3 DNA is TGCAGCGTTGAAGAGGGACTAGCGGGGAGGGGGACCCAGTACTTC. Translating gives CSVEEGLAGRGTQYF.

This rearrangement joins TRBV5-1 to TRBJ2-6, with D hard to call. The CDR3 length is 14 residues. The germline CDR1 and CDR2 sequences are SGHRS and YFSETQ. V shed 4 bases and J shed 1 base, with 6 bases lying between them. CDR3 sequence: CASSPPSGANVLTF. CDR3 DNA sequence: TGCGCCAGCAGCCCCCCATCTGGGGCCAACGTCCTGACTTTC.

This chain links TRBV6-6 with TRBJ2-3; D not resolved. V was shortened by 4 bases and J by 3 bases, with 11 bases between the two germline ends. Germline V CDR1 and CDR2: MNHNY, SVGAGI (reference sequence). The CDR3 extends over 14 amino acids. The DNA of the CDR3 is TGTGCCAGCAGTTTTCTGGTCAGGACAGATACGCAGTATTTT. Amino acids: CASSFLVRTDTQYF.

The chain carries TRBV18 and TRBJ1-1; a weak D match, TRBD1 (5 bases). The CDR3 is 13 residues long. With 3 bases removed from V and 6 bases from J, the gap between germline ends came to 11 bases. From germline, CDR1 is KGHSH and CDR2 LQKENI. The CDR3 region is CASSPQGNAEAFF. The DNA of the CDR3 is TGTGCCAGCTCACCTCAGGGAAACGCTGAAGCTTTCTTT.

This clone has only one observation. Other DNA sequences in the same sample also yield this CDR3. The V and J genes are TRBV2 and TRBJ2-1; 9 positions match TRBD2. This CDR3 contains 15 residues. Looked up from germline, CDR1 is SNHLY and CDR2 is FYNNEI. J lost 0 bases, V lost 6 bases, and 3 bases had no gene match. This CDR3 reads CASRQLAGSYNEQFF. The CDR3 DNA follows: TGTGCCAGCAGACAACTAGCGGGCTCCTACAATGAGCAGTTCTTC.

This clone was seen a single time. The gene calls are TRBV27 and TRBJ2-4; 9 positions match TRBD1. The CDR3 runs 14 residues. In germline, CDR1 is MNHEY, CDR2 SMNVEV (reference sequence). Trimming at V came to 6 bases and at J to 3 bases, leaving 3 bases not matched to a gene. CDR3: CASSTTGGKNIQYF. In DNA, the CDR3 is TGTGCCAGCAGCACGACAGGGGGCAAAAACATTCAGTACTTC.

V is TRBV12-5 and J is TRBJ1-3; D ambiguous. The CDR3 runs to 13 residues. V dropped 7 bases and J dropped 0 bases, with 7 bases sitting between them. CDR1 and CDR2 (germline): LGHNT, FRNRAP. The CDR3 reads CASAVRSGNTIYF. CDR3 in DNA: TGTGCTAGTGCGGTACGCTCTGGAAACACCATATATTTT.

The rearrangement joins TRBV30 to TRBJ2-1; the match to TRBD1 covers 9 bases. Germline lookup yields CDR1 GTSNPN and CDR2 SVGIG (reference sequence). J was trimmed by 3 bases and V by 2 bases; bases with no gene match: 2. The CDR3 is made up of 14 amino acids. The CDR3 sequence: CAWSQDRGYNEQFF. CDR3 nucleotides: TGTGCCTGGAGTCAGGACAGGGGCTACAATGAGCAGTTCTTC. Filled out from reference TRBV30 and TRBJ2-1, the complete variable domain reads SQTIHQWPATLVQPVGSPLSLECTVEGTSNPNLYWYRQAAGRGLQLLFYSVGIGQISSEVPQNLSASRPQDRQFILSSKKLLLSDSGFYLCAWSQDRGYNEQFFGPGTRLTVL.

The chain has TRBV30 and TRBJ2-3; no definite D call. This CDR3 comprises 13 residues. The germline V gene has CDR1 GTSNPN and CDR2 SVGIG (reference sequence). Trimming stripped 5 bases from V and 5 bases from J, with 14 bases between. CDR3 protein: CAWDLYNGDTQYF. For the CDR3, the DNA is TGTGCCTGGGACTTATACAACGGAGATACGCAGTATTTT.

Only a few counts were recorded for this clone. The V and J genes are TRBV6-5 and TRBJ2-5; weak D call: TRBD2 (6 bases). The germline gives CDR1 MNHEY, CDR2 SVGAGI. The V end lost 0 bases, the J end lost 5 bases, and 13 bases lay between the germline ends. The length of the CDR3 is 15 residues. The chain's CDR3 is CASSYSPTGGETQYF. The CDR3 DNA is TGTGCCAGCAGTTACTCACCCACCGGAGGGGAGACCCAGTACTTC.

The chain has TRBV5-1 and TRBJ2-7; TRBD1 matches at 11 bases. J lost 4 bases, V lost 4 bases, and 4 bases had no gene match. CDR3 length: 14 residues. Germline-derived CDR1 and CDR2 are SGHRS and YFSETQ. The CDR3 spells CASSQGTGGYEQYF. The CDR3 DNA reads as TGCGCCAGCAGCCAGGGGACAGGGGGTTACGAGCAGTACTTC.

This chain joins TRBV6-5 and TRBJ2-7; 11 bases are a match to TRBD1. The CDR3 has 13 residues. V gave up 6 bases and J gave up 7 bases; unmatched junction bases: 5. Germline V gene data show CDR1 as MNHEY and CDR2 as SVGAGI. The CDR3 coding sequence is TGTGCCAGCAGAGACGGGACAGGGGGAGAGCAGTACTTC. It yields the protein CASRDGTGGEQYF.

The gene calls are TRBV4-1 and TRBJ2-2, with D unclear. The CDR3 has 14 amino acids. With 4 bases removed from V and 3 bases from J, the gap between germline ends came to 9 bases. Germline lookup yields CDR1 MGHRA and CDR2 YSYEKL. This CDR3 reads CASSLNVDTGELFF. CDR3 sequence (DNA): TGCGCCAGCAGCCTTAACGTAGACACCGGGGAGCTGTTTTTT.

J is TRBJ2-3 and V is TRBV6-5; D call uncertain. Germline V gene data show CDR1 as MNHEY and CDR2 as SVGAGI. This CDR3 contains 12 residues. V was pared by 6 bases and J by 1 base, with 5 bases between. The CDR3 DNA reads TGTGCCAGCAGCCCCGGCACAGATACGCAGTATTTT. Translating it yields CASSPGTDTQYF.

Here the CDR3 DNA reads TGTGCCAGCAGCTTGAAACCCGAGGGGCAGTTCTTC. It yields the protein CASSLKPEGQFF. V gene TRBV5-4 combines with J gene TRBJ2-1; D might be TRBD2 (5 bases). CDR1 SGHNT and CDR2 YYREEE come from the germline V gene (reference sequence). Trimming took off 1 base at V and 12 bases at J, with 11 bases between the two ends. CDR3 length: 12 amino acids. The whole variable domain, remainder taken from reference TRBV5-4 and TRBJ2-1, is ETGVTQSPTHLIKTRGQQVTLRCSSQSGHNTVSWYQQALGQGPQFIFQYYREEENGRGNFPPRFSGLQFPNYSSELNVNALELDDSALYLCASSLKPEGQFFGPGTRLTVL.